Sequencing of this T cell receptor (beta chain) was carried out in a study of graft-versus-host responses after intestinal transplantation. Across the study: Isolated intestinal, liver-intestinal, or multivisceral transplants were what recipients had. Whole-study results and caveats: Peak circulating GvH clone levels were associated with early post-transplant HvG declines. When patients had graft-donor T cell macrochimerism, their allografts held high graft-versus-host to host-versus-graft clonal ratios. The authors found GvH clones in recipient marrow, some appearing first in ileum or blood.

The CDR3 has 15 amino acids. The V and J ends lost 5 bases and 0 bases respectively, with 14 bases between them. The V gene's germline CDR1 is SNHLY and CDR2 FYNNEI. As for this clone: Its antigen is still unknown.

Generated by immunoSEQ multiplex PCR, the TCRdb table keeps only in-frame clones and is missing some. Here the sample spans about 80,000 clones, about 90% being singletons. This material consisted of PBMCs, taken 98 days after intestinal transplantation. This sequence was found in a human patient who received an intestinal transplant, so some T cells may come from the graft donor. V is TRBV2 and J is TRBJ2-7, with D tentatively TRBD1 or TRBD2 (5 bases each). The CDR3 bases are TGTGCCAGCAGTCCCGGGACCGCCTCCTCCTACGAGCAGTACTTC. This sequence encodes CASSPGTASSYEQYF.